The subject of this entry is one T cell receptor beta chain. The antigen remains undetermined. V lost 3 bases and J 6 bases, leaving 18 bases between the germline ends. This CDR3 is 15 amino acids long. CDR1 is SGHKS and CDR2 is YYEKEE in the germline V gene (reference sequence). This specimen belongs to a study of Tregs in tolerant kidney transplant recipients. Findings of the study overall: Biological reproducibility was not directly addressed in this study.

Measured with immunoSEQ multiplex PCR; TCRdb has only the in-frame clones, and not every one. The sample lists 200,000 to 300,000 clones; around 81% were seen once. Source material: CD4+ T cells from blood. The V gene is TRBV5-5, the J gene TRBJ1-2; possibly TRBD1 for D (5 bases). This TCR was recovered from a human donor in good health. Written as DNA, the CDR3 is TGTGCCAGCAGCTCGACCTTATGGGGGGAGAATGGCTACACCTTC. It yields the protein CASSSTLWGENGYTF.